Sequencing of this T cell receptor (beta chain) was carried out in a study of T-cell reconstitution after alpha-beta-depleted transplantation in children. The CDR3 runs to 16 residues. V lost 6 bases to trimming and J lost 3 bases; unmatched junction nucleotides: 7. Germline lookup yields CDR1 SQVTM and CDR2 ANQGSEA. Library preparation (for TCRbeta) was performed with unique molecular identifiers. MiXCR was run by TCRdb on the PCR reads, yielding one entry per CDR3 protein. The table includes 450,000 to 500,000 distinct CDR3 sequences, about 12% detected once. Material: PBMCs from the stem cell graft donor, obtained from the stem cell graft. J is TRBJ2-1 and V is TRBV29-1; TRBD2 aligns across 14 bases. The TCR originated in a human donor who donated a stem cell graft to a child with combined immunodeficiency. Here the CDR3 DNA reads TGCAGCGTGGTACCGGGACTAGCGGGAGACTACAATGAGCAGTTCTTC. This encodes CSVVPGLAGDYNEQFF.